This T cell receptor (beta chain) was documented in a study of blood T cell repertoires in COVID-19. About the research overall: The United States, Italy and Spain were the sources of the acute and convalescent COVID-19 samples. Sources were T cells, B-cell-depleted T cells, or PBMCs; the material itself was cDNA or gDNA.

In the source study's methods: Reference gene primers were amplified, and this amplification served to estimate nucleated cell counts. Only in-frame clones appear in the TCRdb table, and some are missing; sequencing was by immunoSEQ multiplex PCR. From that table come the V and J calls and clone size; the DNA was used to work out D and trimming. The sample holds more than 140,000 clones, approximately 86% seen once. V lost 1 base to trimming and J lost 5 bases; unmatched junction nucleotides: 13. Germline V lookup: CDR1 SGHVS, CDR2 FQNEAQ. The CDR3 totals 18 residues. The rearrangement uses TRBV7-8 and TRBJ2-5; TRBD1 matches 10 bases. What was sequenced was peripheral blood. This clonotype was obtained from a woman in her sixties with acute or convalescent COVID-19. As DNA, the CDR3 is TGTGCCAGCAGCTTAGGTCGTCTATACGACAGGGGGCGCGAGACCCAGTACTTC. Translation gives CASSLGRLYDRGRETQYF.